This T cell receptor beta chain comes out of a study of cytomegalovirus exposure and HLA in healthy donors. The PCR contained 60 Vbeta and 13 Jbeta primers. This table comes from immunoSEQ multiplex PCR, and its TCRdb copy is limited to in-frame clones, with some not included. The table has tens of thousands of clones, roughly two thirds seen once. Study-level findings and limits: Researchers reported from a later analysis that most CMV-associated TCR beta chains appeared HLA-restricted. A prior analysis recorded that most TCR beta V segments were productive about 90% or about 30% of the time. Under in vitro conditions, a few CMV-associated chains were confirmed as specific for CMV antigens.

Worth noting for this clone: As yet, its antigen is unknown.

The germline V gene encodes CDR1 MRHNA and CDR2 SNTAGT. The V gene lost 1 base and the J gene lost 6 bases, with 12 bases spanning the gap. The CDR3 extends over 14 amino acids. Sequencing was performed on PBMCs. This rearrangement joins TRBV6-4 to TRBJ1-2; a possible D gene is TRBD1 (5 bases). The source is a man aged 45-60 years in good health and CMV-seronegative. CDR3: CASSDYGGSNGYTF. For the CDR3, the DNA is TGTGCCAGCAGTGACTATGGGGGGTCTAATGGCTACACCTTC.